This record concerns one T cell receptor beta chain sequence. Its antigen is undetermined. This sample stems from a study of beta chain features in type 1 diabetes. Study results and limitations: Diminished insertions and augmented deletions at VDJ junctions characterized type 1 diabetes patients.

Isolated RNA was reverse transcribed in full, so expressed TCRB transcripts were sequenced. Sequenced naive, central memory and regulatory T cell samples produced an average of around 3.9 million reads. Profiled with immunoSEQ multiplex PCR; TCRdb holds only in-frame clones, not every one. Among roughly 350,000 clones, roughly 9.6% were seen once, and the ten largest hold approximately 0.016%. Trimming at V came to 6 bases and at J to 5 bases, leaving 5 bases not matched to a gene. CDR1 MNHNY and CDR2 SVGAGI come from the germline V gene (reference sequence). The CDR3 runs 13 residues. J is TRBJ1-1 and V is TRBV6-6; 8 nucleotides match TRBD1. Sequenced: naive CD4+ T cells from blood. The sequence was obtained from a young woman in good health. CDR3 in amino acids: CASSPDRGTEAFF. The CDR3 coding sequence is TGTGCCAGCAGCCCTGACAGGGGTACTGAAGCTTTCTTT.